The T cell receptor (beta chain) under discussion was sequenced for a study of cytomegalovirus exposure and HLA in healthy donors (dated by TCRdb to about 2017). A note on the overall study: In an earlier analysis of 587 of the donors, 276 Gb of sequence data and roughly 100 million unique TCR beta sequences from roughly 200 million T cells were reported. Typing coverage differed by locus: A, B, C, DRB1 and DQB1 were typed in about 629-640 donors, DQA1 in about 510, DPA1 in around 580, and DPB1 in 450 to 480. To predict cytomegalovirus infection status, the study brought together high-throughput TCR immunosequencing, statistical association of individual TCRs with disease status, and machine learning. Alongside the repertoire data, information on donor age, sex, ethnicity and CMV serostatus was compiled. The study aimed to test whether cataloging public T cell receptors could reveal signatures of past pathogen exposure. The study used immunosequencing to profile the T cell repertoires of approximately 650 subjects and linked those repertoires to cytomegalovirus serostatus. The genetic ancestry cluster associated with self-reported Caucasian donors included 81% of the roughly 390 genotyped donors. Besides the first cohort of some 670 subjects, a separate validation cohort made up of around 120 different subjects was used. Class I and class II HLA loci were covered by the typing at four-digit resolution. An earlier analysis of 450 to 750 of the donors used high-throughput TCR beta sequencing to judge whether each TCR beta V gene segment behaved as functional or pseudogenic. Rather than using new phenotypic data, the later analysis identified candidate immune exposures from TCR beta sequences and from how often those sequences occurred across donors. Roughly five DR-DQ haplotypes were handled as single units for association and clustering because linkage in the cohort was strong. Genome-wide SNP genotypes for about 65% of the 666 donors were used in a later genetic analysis, which treated that subset as a discovery cohort. All discovery cohort repertoires had been generated on a single sequencing platform. Roughly 290 gigabases of sequencing data and 70 million to 100 million unique TCR sequences made up an early release that covered roughly 670 HLA-typed donors. A later analysis re-examined previously published TCR beta repertoires from more than 550 donors and added high-resolution HLA genotyping to investigate patterns of TCR occurrence. On average, about 240,000 unique TCR beta nucleotide sequences were sequenced per donor among 350 to 400 genotyped donors of the cohort, with 15% to 20% of those sequences being non-productive. Broad study findings and their caveats: A group of highly shared sequence variants was considered likely to be a technical artifact of the sequencing pipeline. A further reported finding was that TCR beta sequences accurately predicted the HLA-A and HLA-B alleles for most subjects in the first cohort. It was suggested by the authors that the approach could potentially be generalized to other disease states and immunological phenotypes. Some IMGT-functional V segments, including TRBV6-2 and TRBV6-3, could not be told apart with the 87-base-pair reads, so those segments were excluded. The classifier was reported to diagnose cytomegalovirus status with high specificity and sensitivity in both the original and validation cohorts. CMV serostatus was the only immune exposure information available for the cohort. Several of the top co-occurrence clusters appeared to be linked to parvovirus B19, influenza, CMV and Epstein-Barr virus, according to a later analysis. Linkage disequilibrium might explain the correlated functional status among segregating V segments, but an unknown experimental factor could not be excluded. Because counts were too low, fewer than 20 rarely observed V segments, including chromosome 9 orphons, were excluded from the earlier analysis of several hundred of the donors. An earlier analysis of approximately 590 of the donors showed that most TCR beta V segments appeared in productive rearrangements either about 87% or about 30% of the time, which broadly matched IMGT annotations. When HLA alleles, especially DR and DQ, strongly co-occurred, TCR associations were difficult to assign to individual alleles. Compared with the 666-donor mean, donors in an Asian-associated ancestry cluster had fewer N-insertions in productive TCRs, according to a later genetic analysis. In vitro tests confirmed that three of the cytomegalovirus-associated TCR beta chains recognize cytomegalovirus antigens. Across donors, most TCR sequences were observed very rarely, whereas some public TCRs were present in many individuals. In a later genetic analysis, a missense DCLRE1C variant was associated with V-gene and J-gene trimming of TCR beta chains, and the association was replicated in an independent cohort. Roughly uniform sequencing depth across donors was assumed in presence/absence analyses, although this assumption may not hold. HLA typing was unavailable for some donors at each locus, so association tests used only the typed subset. At a false discovery rate of 0.05, a later analysis linked some 18,000 TCR beta sequences to specific HLA alleles. Only TCR beta chains were sequenced in this cohort, and the absence of alpha or paired-chain data limited detectable features. The study gave a list of 150 to 200 TCR beta chains associated with cytomegalovirus. In a later analysis, the rate of TCR association differed among HLA loci, with DRB1 alleles having the most associated TCRs and HLA-C alleles having the fewest. A later analysis found that most CMV-associated TCR beta chains appeared HLA-restricted, with HLA associations seemingly driven largely by CMV exposure. In a later analysis, HLA-associated TCR beta chains were found to be more clonally expanded and to have lower generation probabilities than equally common non-associated chains.

CDR1 and CDR2 are read off the germline V gene as SGHRS and YFSETQ. V is cut back by 3 bases and J by 4 bases, with 3 bases in the junction unmatched. Including the terminal cysteine and phenylalanine, the CDR3 comprises 14 residues. Only the CDR3 part of the read is kept: 42 bases, read in frame from the first base. Concerning this clone: No antigen is known for it. There are no base qualities to consult, and no much larger clone falls within one base.

In total, fewer than 750 healthy bone marrow donors made up the cohort. At the time of sampling, every cohort member was nominally healthy, though immune exposures that went unrecorded were likely present. The donor tested CMV seronegative, placing the donor among the 350 or so seronegative members of the cohort. Every donor gave a peripheral blood sample, and the peripheral blood mononuclear cells from that sample were used for TCR beta sequencing. Genomic DNA was extracted from the blood cell samples with the Qiagen DNeasy Blood Extraction Kit. Library preparation employed the immunoSEQ multiplex PCR assay. For the multiplex PCR, a mixture combining 60 forward primers for TCR Vbeta segments and 13 reverse primers for TCR Jbeta segments was used. The CDR3 region of rearranged TCR beta genes was amplified from genomic DNA by a multiplex PCR assay. On the Illumina HiSeq System, the amplified TCR beta libraries were sequenced as 87-base-pair reads. As for the authors' bioinformatics: A later analysis tallied roughly 78 million unique TCR beta chains across the 666 repertoires, and around 12 million of those chains were shared by two or more donors. Raw reads were error-corrected and collapsed into unique sequences with a nearest-neighbor algorithm that merged closely related sequences to remove PCR and sequencing errors. Alignment of CDR3 sequences to IMGT reference sequences was used to assign V, D and J gene segments. Each retained sequence needed at least a six-nucleotide match to both a V gene segment and a J gene segment. A rearrangement counted as productive if the CDR3 had no stop codons and remained in frame with V and J, and every other rearrangement counted as non-productive. Following IMGT convention, CDR3 was defined as the stretch from the second conserved V-encoded cysteine to the conserved J-encoded phenylalanine. The earlier analysis of 450 to 750 of the donors excluded any sequence lacking an unambiguous match to a single V gene segment. An earlier analysis of just under 600 of the donors called V segments functional above 56.7% productive rearrangements and segregating when the between-donor standard deviation exceeded 5%. A statistical classification framework was built for diagnosing cytomegalovirus status from the catalog of TCR beta chain sequences. V and J gene assignment, in a later analysis, came from comparing TCR nucleotide sequences with IMGT/GENE-DB human TR gene sequences. Using the TCRdist pipeline, a later analysis assigned CDR3 sequences along with most-parsimonious VDJ recombination scenarios. In a later analysis, each TCR beta chain was defined by its CDR3 amino acid sequence together with its V-gene family, and reads without a unique V-gene family were excluded. In a later analysis, around 650 highly shared, low-generation-probability nucleotide sequences were removed to address suspected cross-contamination and a sequencing artifact. A later analysis calculated a clonal expansion index for each public chain from normalized within-repertoire ranks of inferred template counts. A later analysis computed generation probabilities with a VDJ recombination model fitted to out-of-frame rearrangements, and checked the results against IGoR. A later analysis scored TCR-TCR, TCR-HLA and TCR-CMV co-occurrence with hypergeometric tests, applying a repertoire-size bias correction to TCR pairs. A later analysis estimated false discovery rates by permuting HLA or CMV assignments 20 times. In a later analysis, co-occurring TCRs were grouped with DBSCAN, and TCRdist sequence similarity was added when clustering was performed within HLA-allele-positive subsets. Co-occurrence clustering excluded repertoires with fewer than 30,000 or more than 120,000 public chains, plus five with anomalous nucleotide sharing. Drawn from immuneACCESS, this table holds only the in-frame rearrangements with V and J called that TCRdb kept. Clones are partly lost; checked studies trace under half to an unresolved V gene and leave the rest unexplained. V and J calls plus clone size are reproduced from that table; the DNA served to infer D and trimming. In this sample the table shows about 36,000 clones, roughly three quarters of which occur a single time. The ten largest clones take up 5% to 8% of the sample.

The rearranged chain carries TRBV5-1 and TRBJ2-2, and 7 junction bases match TRBD1. Sequencing was carried out using PBMCs. This sequence was found in a man in his thirties or forties in good health and CMV-seronegative. The nucleotides read TGCGCCAGCAGCTCGGCAGGGGGCACCGGGGAGCTGTTTTTT. Its translation is CASSSAGGTGELFF.